This passage covers 9 T cell receptor beta chains from one sample sequenced in a study of PD-1 blockade in mismatch repair-deficient tumors. Sequenced by immunoSEQ multiplex PCR; TCRdb stores in-frame clones only, minus some. The data show 40,000 to 60,000 clones, around 80% seen once. Material: peripheral blood, obtained 4 weeks after starting pembrolizumab. The origin of the receptors is an adult with mismatch repair-deficient cancer.

The chain has TRBV27 and TRBJ2-2; 11 nucleotides align to TRBD1. The CDR3 length is 15 residues. Germline V CDR1 and CDR2: MNHEY, SMNVEV (reference sequence). V trimming: 3 bases; J trimming: 6 bases; junction bases outside the gene matches: 3. CDR3 coding DNA: TGTGCCAGCAGTTTCCGGGACAGGGGGGCCGGGGAGCTGTTTTTT. Residues: CASSFRDRGAGELFF.

The chain is built from TRBV7-6 and TRBJ2-3; 10 bases align to TRBD2. There are 16 residues in the CDR3. The germline V gene has CDR1 SGHVS and CDR2 FNYEAQ. V was pared by 1 base and J by 3 bases, with 4 bases of the junction left unmatched. The CDR3 DNA is TGTGCCAGCAGCTTAGTAGCGGGAGGAGGAACAGATACGCAGTATTTT. It is translated as CASSLVAGGGTDTQYF. The entire variable domain, with the rest obtained from reference TRBV7-6 and TRBJ2-3, is as follows: GAGVSQSPRYKVTKRGQDVALRCDPISGHVSLYWYRQALGQGPEFLTYFNYEAQQDKSGLPNDRFSAERPEGSISTLTIQRTEQRDSAMYRCASSLVAGGGTDTQYFGPGTRLTVL.

This clone appeared a single time. The chain uses TRBV6-1 and TRBJ1-1; D is undetermined. Per germline, CDR1 MNHNS and CDR2 SASEGT. This CDR3 region has 13 residues. V gave up 2 bases and J gave up 3 bases, with 7 bases separating them. CDR3 DNA sequence: TGTGCCAGCAGTGAAAACACCCACACTGAAGCTTTCTTT. Translated: CASSENTHTEAFF.

The chain recombines TRBV29-1 with TRBJ2-5; D call uncertain. V was clipped by 4 bases and J by 3 bases, with 12 bases between them. The CDR3 extends over 13 amino acids. The germline gives CDR1 SQVTM, CDR2 ANQGSEA. The CDR3 DNA sequence: TGCAGCGTTGGCCAGGCGGTGGAAGAGACCCAGTACTTC. Amino acids: CSVGQAVEETQYF.

The chain has TRBV9 and TRBJ2-7, with TRBD1 matching over 8 bases. The CDR3 loop spans 14 amino acids. J was trimmed by 2 bases and V by 0 bases; bases with no gene match: 1. Germline V gives CDR1 SGDLS, CDR2 YYNGEE. The CDR3 reads CASSVGQGTYEQYF. The CDR3 DNA sequence: TGTGCCAGCAGCGTAGGACAGGGGACCTACGAGCAGTACTTC.

This clone was counted once. The chain combines TRBV5-4 with TRBJ2-7; a possible D gene is TRBD2 (6 bases). The germline V and J ends were trimmed by 4 bases and 0 bases, with 11 bases remaining between them. The CDR3 totals 14 residues. Germline CDR1 and CDR2: SGHNT and YYREEE (reference sequence). The CDR3 DNA reads as TGTGCCAGCAGCCCCCCCGGGAGCTCCTACGAGCAGTACTTC. This translates into CASSPPGSSYEQYF.

The chain couples TRBV6-4 to TRBJ2-1; 14 nucleotides agree with TRBD2. V was pared by 2 bases and J by 6 bases, with 3 bases of the junction left unmatched. The V gene's germline CDR1 is MRHNA and CDR2 SNTAGT. CDR3 length: 16 residues. CDR3 nucleotide sequence: TGTGCCAGCAGTGACGGGGGACTAGCGGGAGCCAATGAGCAGTTCTTC. It codes for CASSDGGLAGANEQFF.

The CDR3 bases are TGTGCCAGCAGCTTAGGGGGGGTTTGGGAGACCCAGTACTTC. It codes for CASSLGGVWETQYF. This chain uses TRBV7-6 with TRBJ2-5, with D perhaps TRBD2 (6 bases). Germline CDR1 SGHVS, CDR2 FNYEAQ. V lost 1 base to trimming and J lost 5 bases, with 11 bases between them. The CDR3 is made up of 14 amino acids.

This chain links TRBV27 with TRBJ2-1; D call uncertain. V gave up 2 bases and J gave up 1 base, with 9 bases separating them. Germline CDR1 reads MNHEY; CDR2 reads SMNVEV (reference sequence). The CDR3 spans 15 residues. The CDR3 sequence is CASSLNMDSYNEQFF. In DNA form, the CDR3 reads TGTGCCAGCAGTTTAAACATGGATTCCTACAATGAGCAGTTCTTC.